The source of this T cell receptor (beta chain) is a study of T cell responses to AZD1222 COVID-19 vaccine. Clones were sequenced by immunoSEQ multiplex PCR, and TCRdb holds only the in-frame ones, with some missing. The sample has about 120,000 clones; around 92% are singletons. The sequence was collected from an adult in good health. The material sequenced was peripheral blood, taken on day 0 of AZD1222 vaccination.

The CDR3 coding sequence is TGTGCCAGCAGTTTCCTAGGGCGGGAGCCAGATACGCAGTATTTT. Its protein product is CASSFLGREPDTQYF. The chain joins TRBV28 to TRBJ2-3; TRBD2 matches at 7 bases. V shed 3 bases, J shed 4 bases, and the junction held 7 bases outside the gene matches. The CDR3 extends over 15 amino acids. Germline assignment: CDR1 MDHEN and CDR2 SYDVKM. The full variable domain, completed using reference TRBV28 and TRBJ2-3, is DVKVTQSSRYLVKRTGEKVFLECVQDMDHENMFWYRQDPGLGLRLIYFSYDVKMKEKGDIPEGYSVSREKKERFSLILESASTNQTSMYLCASSFLGREPDTQYFGPGTRLTVL.